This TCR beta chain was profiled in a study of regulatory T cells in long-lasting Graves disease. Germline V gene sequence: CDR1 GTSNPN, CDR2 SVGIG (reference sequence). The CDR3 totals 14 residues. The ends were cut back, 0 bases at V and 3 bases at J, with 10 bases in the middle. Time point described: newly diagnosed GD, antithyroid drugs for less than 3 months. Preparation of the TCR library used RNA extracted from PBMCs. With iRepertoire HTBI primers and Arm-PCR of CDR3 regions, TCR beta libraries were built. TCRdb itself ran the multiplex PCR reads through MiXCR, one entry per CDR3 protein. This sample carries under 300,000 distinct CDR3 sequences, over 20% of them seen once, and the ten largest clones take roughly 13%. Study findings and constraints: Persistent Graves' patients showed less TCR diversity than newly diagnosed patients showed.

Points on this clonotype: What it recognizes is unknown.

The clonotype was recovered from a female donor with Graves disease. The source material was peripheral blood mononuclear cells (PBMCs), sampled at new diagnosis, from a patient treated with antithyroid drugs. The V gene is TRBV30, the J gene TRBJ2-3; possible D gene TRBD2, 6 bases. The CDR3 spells CAWSVGGTTDTQYF. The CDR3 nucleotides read TGTGCCTGGAGTGTAGGAGGGACGACAGATACGCAGTATTTT.